The rows below give T cell receptor beta chains drawn from one sample of a study of cytomegalovirus exposure and HLA in healthy donors. Profiled with immunoSEQ multiplex PCR; TCRdb holds only in-frame clones, not every one. The sample carries roughly 100,000 clones, approximately 70% recorded once. Specimen: PBMCs. Source of these receptors: a boy aged 5-17 years in good health and CMV-seronegative. Both conserved end residues are part of each CDR3. A D gene is named only where the DNA matches it firmly. Expanded clones are given a class, and other clones once, few, many or no size at all.

j_call: TRBJ1-6; d_call: .; v_call: TRBV7-3; clone_size: .; cdr3_nt: TGTGCCAGCAGCTTAACTTTCTCTTCACCCCTCCACTTT; cdr3_aa: CASSLTFSSPLHF
j_call: TRBJ1-1; d_call: .; v_call: TRBV28; clone_size: .; cdr3_nt: TGTGCCACCCTCAATGGCCCTGAAGCTTTCTTT; cdr3_aa: CATLNGPEAFF
j_call: TRBJ2-5; d_call: TRBD1; v_call: TRBV15; clone_size: .; cdr3_nt: TGTGCCACCAGCAGACCAGGGGGCTATTCGGAGACCCAGTACTTC; cdr3_aa: CATSRPGGYSETQYF
j_call: TRBJ1-4; d_call: .; v_call: TRBV7-8; clone_size: .; cdr3_nt: TGTGCCAGCAGCTTAGGTTCCTTATCAACTAATGAAAAACTGTTTTTT; cdr3_aa: CASSLGSLSTNEKLFF
j_call: TRBJ1-1; d_call: .; v_call: TRBV2; clone_size: few; cdr3_nt: TGTGCCAGCACAATTGATAGAATCATGAACACTGAAGCTTTCTTT; cdr3_aa: CASTIDRIMNTEAFF
j_call: TRBJ2-7; d_call: TRBD2; v_call: TRBV28; clone_size: .; cdr3_nt: TGTGCCAGCAGTTTCTACCTTGGACTAGCGGGGGATTTCTACGAGCAGTACTTC; cdr3_aa: CASSFYLGLAGDFYEQYF
j_call: TRBJ2-6; d_call: TRBD1; v_call: TRBV19; clone_size: .; cdr3_nt: TGTGCCAGTAGGACCGACAGGGCTGGGGCCAACGTCCTGACTTTC; cdr3_aa: CASRTDRAGANVLTF
j_call: TRBJ2-7; d_call: .; v_call: TRBV30; clone_size: .; cdr3_nt: TGTGCCTGGATGGGCCGGAGGGGGGGGTCCTACGAGCAGTACTTC; cdr3_aa: CAWMGRRGGSYEQYF
j_call: TRBJ1-5; d_call: TRBD1; v_call: TRBV6-1; clone_size: .; cdr3_nt: TGTGCCAGCAGTCAGGGGGCGCGGGGCAATCAGCCCCAGCATTTT; cdr3_aa: CASSQGARGNQPQHF
j_call: TRBJ2-7; d_call: .; v_call: TRBV28; clone_size: once; cdr3_nt: TGTGCCAGCAGGCGACTAGTACCCTACGAGCAGTACTTC; cdr3_aa: CASRRLVPYEQYF
j_call: TRBJ1-1; d_call: .; v_call: TRBV7-2; clone_size: few; cdr3_nt: TGTGCCAGCAGGCTCCAGATCAGCACTGAAGCTTTCTTT; cdr3_aa: CASRLQISTEAFF
j_call: TRBJ2-7; d_call: .; v_call: TRBV2; clone_size: .; cdr3_nt: TGTGCCAGCAGCCTTGAGGCTAGCGCCTACGAGCAGTACTTC; cdr3_aa: CASSLEASAYEQYF
j_call: TRBJ2-7; d_call: .; v_call: TRBV14; clone_size: .; cdr3_nt: TGTGCCAGCAGCCAAGATCGAACAGCTTACGAGCAGTACTTC; cdr3_aa: CASSQDRTAYEQYF
j_call: TRBJ2-5; d_call: TRBD2; v_call: TRBV5-1; clone_size: .; cdr3_nt: TGCGCCAGCAGCTCCTCACTAGCGACGGGGGAGACCCAGTACTTC; cdr3_aa: CASSSSLATGETQYF
j_call: TRBJ1-2; d_call: TRBD1; v_call: TRBV4-1; clone_size: .; cdr3_nt: TGCGCCAGCAGCCAACCCCGACAGGGCGGGTACTATGGCTACACCTTC; cdr3_aa: CASSQPRQGGYYGYTF
j_call: TRBJ2-1; d_call: .; v_call: TRBV6-5; clone_size: once; cdr3_nt: TGTGCCAGCAGACGAACCGTGACTAGCAATGAGCAGTTCTTC; cdr3_aa: CASRRTVTSNEQFF
j_call: TRBJ2-7; d_call: .; v_call: TRBV27; clone_size: .; cdr3_nt: TGTGCCAGCAGTTTTAGGGCGGGCCATTCAACCTCCTCTGACGAGCAGTACTTC; cdr3_aa: CASSFRAGHSTSSDEQYF
j_call: TRBJ1-1; d_call: .; v_call: TRBV15; clone_size: .; cdr3_nt: TGTGCCACCAGCAGAGGACTGATGAACACTGAAGCTTTCTTT; cdr3_aa: CATSRGLMNTEAFF
j_call: TRBJ2-7; d_call: .; v_call: TRBV5-6; clone_size: .; cdr3_nt: TGTGCCAGCAGCTTGGGGGAGGTGGGGTTAGACGAGCAGTACTTC; cdr3_aa: CASSLGEVGLDEQYF
j_call: TRBJ2-2; d_call: TRBD1; v_call: TRBV7-2; clone_size: .; cdr3_nt: TGTGCCAGCAGCTTAAACAGGGGCACGGGGGAGCTGTTTTTT; cdr3_aa: CASSLNRGTGELFF
j_call: TRBJ2-7; d_call: TRBD1; v_call: TRBV7-9; clone_size: .; cdr3_nt: TGTGCCAGCAGCTCAGGGGATTGGACAGGGAAGCACGAGCAGTACTTC; cdr3_aa: CASSSGDWTGKHEQYF
j_call: TRBJ2-7; d_call: TRBD1; v_call: TRBV7-8; clone_size: few; cdr3_nt: TGTGCCAGCAGCTTAGCGGGACAGAGGAGCTCCTACGAGCAGTACTTC; cdr3_aa: CASSLAGQRSSYEQYF
j_call: TRBJ2-3; d_call: .; v_call: TRBV18; clone_size: .; cdr3_nt: TGTGCCAGCTCACCGGTCAGTGATACGCAGTATTTT; cdr3_aa: CASSPVSDTQYF
j_call: TRBJ1-4; d_call: .; v_call: TRBV30; clone_size: .; cdr3_nt: TGTGCCTGGAGCCAGGGAGGTGAAAAACTGTTTTTT; cdr3_aa: CAWSQGGEKLFF
j_call: TRBJ1-2; d_call: TRBD1; v_call: TRBV28; clone_size: many; cdr3_nt: TGTGCCAGCAGTCCCCAGGGGGCTAACTATGGCTACACCTTC; cdr3_aa: CASSPQGANYGYTF
j_call: TRBJ2-6; d_call: .; v_call: TRBV19; clone_size: .; cdr3_nt: TGTGCCAGTAGTGCCCCTCCCGGGATCTATCTTTCCTCTGGGGCCAACGTCCTGACTTTC; cdr3_aa: CASSAPPGIYLSSGANVLTF
j_call: TRBJ2-5; d_call: .; v_call: TRBV5-1; clone_size: .; cdr3_nt: TGCGCCAGCAGCCTGGACACAGGAGAGACCCAGTACTTC; cdr3_aa: CASSLDTGETQYF
j_call: TRBJ2-3; d_call: .; v_call: TRBV7-6; clone_size: .; cdr3_nt: TGTGCCAGCAGCGTCAAGCAGGGTAGCACAGATACGCAGTATTTT; cdr3_aa: CASSVKQGSTDTQYF
j_call: TRBJ2-2; d_call: TRBD1; v_call: TRBV12-5; clone_size: .; cdr3_nt: TGTGCTAGTGGTCTTACACAGGGGTACACCGGGGAGCTGTTTTTT; cdr3_aa: CASGLTQGYTGELFF
j_call: TRBJ2-3; d_call: .; v_call: TRBV4-1; clone_size: .; cdr3_nt: TGCGCCAGCAGCCGCTACCATGGAGTCACAGATACGCAGTATTTT; cdr3_aa: CASSRYHGVTDTQYF
j_call: TRBJ2-1; d_call: TRBD2; v_call: TRBV29-1; clone_size: once; cdr3_nt: TGCAGCGTGGAAGGGCTAGCGGGAGGGCCAAGCTCCTACAATGAGCAGTTCTTC; cdr3_aa: CSVEGLAGGPSSYNEQFF
j_call: TRBJ2-1; d_call: TRBD2; v_call: TRBV19; clone_size: .; cdr3_nt: TGTGCCAGTAGTATGAGCGGGAGGTACAATGAGCAGTTCTTC; cdr3_aa: CASSMSGRYNEQFF
j_call: TRBJ2-5; d_call: .; v_call: TRBV4-1; clone_size: .; cdr3_nt: TGCGCCAGCAGCCAAGGTCCCCTAGCTGAGACCCAGTACTTC; cdr3_aa: CASSQGPLAETQYF
j_call: TRBJ2-7; d_call: TRBD2; v_call: TRBV5-1; clone_size: .; cdr3_nt: TGCGCCAGCAGCTTGTGGGGTGAGGCGGGAGGGTTCTACGAGCAGTACTTC; cdr3_aa: CASSLWGEAGGFYEQYF
j_call: TRBJ1-6; d_call: .; v_call: TRBV7-9; clone_size: once; cdr3_nt: TGTGCCAGCAGCTCACAGGGATTGGCCTATAATTCACCCCTCCACTTT; cdr3_aa: CASSSQGLAYNSPLHF